The entry below describes one T cell receptor beta chain. Its antigen is not identified. Germline V gene data show CDR1 as LNHDA and CDR2 as SQIVND (reference sequence). This CDR3 has 14 amino acids. Trimming left V 8 bases short and J 0 bases short, with 13 bases between. The entry originates in a study of T cell repertoires in cytomegalovirus infection. For the study at large: Use of recently identified HLA-C-restricted and well-studied HLA-B-restricted CMV epitopes was part of the study. The public TCR beta signatures pointed to both CMV infection and matching HLA type. Whole-study findings and limits: HLA-C-restricted TCR beta clonotypes specific for CMV led the ex vivo response. The cumulative frequency of public TCR beta families identified carriers of CMV plus the relevant HLA.

From the reads, TCRdb called clonotypes with MiXCR, one entry per CDR3 protein. The sample contains 160,000 or so distinct CDR3 sequences, about 20% of which appear only once. The TCR originated in a human donor in good health (CMV status not recorded). Some clones in this sample may be carry-over from other donors' samples. The starting material was CD8+ T cells from cultured PBMCs, obtained from culture after CMV antigen stimulation. V and J are TRBV19 and TRBJ1-1, with D possibly being TRBD1 (6 bases). The CDR3, as DNA: TGTGCCAGTTTCGCCGGACAGCTGAACACTGAAGCTTTCTTT. Amino acid sequence: CASFAGQLNTEAFF.